This T cell receptor beta chain was captured by sequencing in a study of OX40 agonist ivuxolimab in advanced cancers. The assay was immunoSEQ multiplex PCR, and TCRdb's table has in-frame clones only and misses some. The top ten clones hold roughly 8.6% of a sample with about 75,000 clones, about 86% of them seen once. Per the germline V gene, CDR1 is SGDLS and CDR2 is YYNGEE. This CDR3 spans 17 amino acids. V was cut by 3 bases and J by 4 bases, with 19 bases left in between. Study findings and constraints: What antigens the expanded peripheral T cells recognized was never established.

To note about this clone: Its target is unknown.

Here the sequenced sample was CD4+ or CD8+ T cells sorted from blood, taken in a trial of the OX40 agonist ivuxolimab. The TCR originated in an adult with an advanced solid tumor such as melanoma, head and neck, liver or kidney cancer. The V call is TRBV9, the J call TRBJ2-2, with a tentative D call TRBD1 (5 bases). CDR3 DNA sequence: TGTGCCAGCAGCGAGGGGATCCTTATCAGAGGCACCGGGGAGCTGTTTTTT. Translated, it gives CASSEGILIRGTGELFF.